What follows is one T cell receptor beta chain and its context. The table lists this clone with a count of one. Its antigen has not been determined. No quality values exist for individual bases; no much larger clone is one base distant. Receptors were amplified or captured by the immunoSEQ multiplex PCR assay. TCRdb's version of the immuneACCESS table is confined to in-frame rearrangements and falls short of the full clone set. An unresolved V gene accounts for under half of the shortfall where checked; the remainder is of unknown origin. Within this sample are over 70,000 clones, with 85% to 95% of them counted one time only. The ten largest clones take up roughly 0.34% of the sample. The CDR3 spans 12 residues, from the cysteine through the phenylalanine. The kept DNA is CDR3 alone, 36 bases in frame from the first base. V trim: 10 bases; J trim: 4 bases; unmatched bases: 4. The germline V gene supplies CDR1 MNHEY and CDR2 SVGAGI.

This entry comes from a study of technical replicates of blood from several donors (dated by TCRdb to about 2017). The sample comprised T cells isolated from PBMCs. This clonotype originated in a human donor in good health. The chain is made from TRBV6-5 and TRBJ2-7; TRBD2 aligns with 10 central bases. The nucleotide sequence is given as TGTGCCAACGGGGGACTAGCGTACGAGCAGTACTTC. Its translation is CANGGLAYEQYF.